Following are 18 T cell receptor beta chains from one sample sequenced in a study of post-analysis software for immune sequencing data. Their recognized antigens are unknown. Tagging with unique molecular identifiers was a feature of the TCR beta cDNA libraries. TCRdb itself ran the PCR reads through MiXCR, one entry per CDR3 protein. The sample includes about 190,000 distinct CDR3 sequences, roughly 30% of them seen just once. Study conclusions and caveats: With TRBV5-6, TRBV5-1 and TRBV20-1 included, several TRBV segments were more frequent in patients than in controls.

Sequencing was done on a sample of blood. The source is a girl aged 2-17 years with multiple sclerosis.

The chain joins TRBV6-5 to TRBJ1-6, with 7 bases that match TRBD1. There are 16 residues in the CDR3. Trimming took 0 bases from V and 9 from J; bases not matched to a gene: 8. Looked up from germline, CDR1 is MNHEY and CDR2 is SVGAGI. Here the CDR3 reads CASSYSVQGMGSPLHF. In DNA, the CDR3 is TGTGCCAGCAGTTACTCGGTACAGGGGATGGGTTCACCCCTCCACTTT.

V is TRBV28 and J is TRBJ2-3; D unresolved. Germline values: CDR1 MDHEN, CDR2 SYDVKM. Between the trimmed V and J ends, which lost 6 bases and 2 bases, there was a span of 18 bases. There are 16 residues in the CDR3. CDR3 residues: CASSLPARAYTDTQYF. The CDR3 DNA follows: TGTGCCAGCAGCTTACCCGCGAGAGCTTACACAGATACGCAGTATTTT. Based on the CDR3 plus reference TRBV28 and TRBJ2-3, the full variable domain is DVKVTQSSRYLVKRTGEKVFLECVQDMDHENMFWYRQDPGLGLRLIYFSYDVKMKEKGDIPEGYSVSREKKERFSLILESASTNQTSMYLCASSLPARAYTDTQYFGPGTRLTVL.

The V gene is TRBV7-2, the J gene TRBJ1-1; D is unresolved. This CDR3 is 14 amino acids long. The V gene lost 2 bases and the J gene lost 3 bases, with 10 bases spanning the gap. CDR1 and CDR2 (germline): SGHTA, FQGNSA. The CDR3 is CASSLRGAHTEAFF. The CDR3 nucleotides read TGTGCCAGCAGCTTACGGGGAGCCCACACTGAAGCTTTCTTT.

This clonotype occurred a few times. The genes are TRBV6-1 and TRBJ2-1; 7 bases line up with TRBD2. The CDR3 contains 19 residues. V trimming: 1 base; J trimming: 0 bases; junction bases outside the gene matches: 12. The germline gives CDR1 MNHNS, CDR2 SASEGT. The CDR3 coding sequence is TGTGCCAGCAGTGAAGGGACGTTAGCGGGCTTGCGCTCCTACAATGAGCAGTTCTTC. It is translated as CASSEGTLAGLRSYNEQFF.

On this clonotype: Sequence at one end of the junction differs from germline and may be a read error. The chain employs TRBV5-1 and TRBJ1-4; 7 nucleotides match TRBD1. The CDR3 is made up of 15 amino acids. Germline CDR1 is SGHRS and CDR2 is YFSETQ. The CDR3 coding sequence is TGCGCCAGCAGCTTCCCAGGGGGAACTAATGAAAAACGGTTTTTT. Translating gives CASSFPGGTNEKRFF.

This clonotype showed up many times. The genes are TRBV5-1 and TRBJ2-1; 10 nucleotides agree with TRBD2. Unmatched junction bases numbered 3, after V lost 3 bases and J lost 0 bases. CDR1 is SGHRS and CDR2 is YFSETQ in the germline V gene. There are 16 residues in the CDR3. The CDR3 DNA reads TGCGCCAGCAGCTACGCTAGCGGGAGCTCCTACAATGAGCAGTTCTTC. The encoded protein is CASSYASGSSYNEQFF.

This clonotype has just one count. This chain uses TRBV9 with TRBJ2-3; a weak D match, TRBD1 (6 bases). With 0 bases removed from V and 1 base from J, the gap between germline ends came to 9 bases. The CDR3 runs 15 residues. CDR1 is SGDLS and CDR2 is YYNGEE in the germline V gene. CDR3 in DNA: TGTGCCAGCAGCGTAGGGGGACACCGCACAGATACGCAGTATTTT. Amino acids: CASSVGGHRTDTQYF.

This chain uses TRBV2 with TRBJ2-2; the match to TRBD1 covers 9 bases. This CDR3 contains 15 residues. With V trimmed by 4 bases and J by 0 bases, 0 bases remained unmatched. From germline, CDR1 is SNHLY and CDR2 FYNNEI. CDR3 DNA sequence: TGTGCCAGCAGTGGGACAGGGGCGAACACCGGGGAGCTGTTTTTT. Encoded protein: CASSGTGANTGELFF.

This clonotype was observed a few times. This chain joins TRBV28 and TRBJ1-1; D is unclear. Trimming left V 2 bases short and J 6 bases short, with 13 bases between. The CDR3 runs 14 residues. Germline assignment: CDR1 MDHEN and CDR2 SYDVKM. The CDR3 protein is CASSLVVSSAEAFF. The DNA of the CDR3 is TGTGCCAGCAGTTTAGTTGTTAGTTCCGCTGAAGCTTTCTTT.

This clonotype came up a few times. This chain joins TRBV20-1 and TRBJ2-7, with 13 bases fitting TRBD2. In germline, CDR1 is DFQATT, CDR2 SNEGSKA (reference sequence). CDR3 length equals 16 residues. The junction had 10 bases not matched to a gene; V was cut back by 5 bases and J by 3 bases. The CDR3: CSAAREGLAGIYEQYF. In DNA form, the CDR3 reads TGCAGTGCTGCGCGGGAGGGACTAGCGGGGATCTACGAGCAGTACTTC.

As to this clonotype: Being one base from a much bigger clone, this may be a read error. V is TRBV5-1 and J is TRBJ2-1; 7 bases match TRBD2. Germline loops: CDR1 SGHRS, CDR2 YFSETQ. The CDR3 runs 15 residues. CDR3 DNA: TGCGCCAGCAGCTTACGGGGGGAGGGGTACAATGAGCAGTGCTTC. This sequence encodes CASSLRGEGYNEQCF. Full variable domain (missing parts from reference TRBV5-1 and TRBJ2-1): KAGVTQTPRYLIKTRGQQVTLSCSPISGHRSVSWYQQTPGQGLQFLFEYFSETQRNKGNFPGRFSGRQFSNSRSEMNVSTLELGDSALYLCASSLRGEGYNEQCFGPGTRLTVL.

The V call is TRBV7-9, the J call TRBJ1-4; a possible D gene is TRBD1 (6 bases). The CDR3 is 16 residues long. The V end was cut by 6 bases, the J end by 1 base, with 15 bases between. The germline V gene has CDR1 SEHNR and CDR2 FQNEAQ (reference sequence). CDR3 amino acids: CASRGGKPGTNEKLFF. Written as DNA, the CDR3 is TGTGCCAGCAGAGGGGGGAAACCCGGAACTAATGAAAAACTGTTTTTT.

This clonotype occurred a few times. V gene TRBV5-1 combines with J gene TRBJ2-5; D perhaps matches TRBD2 (6 bases). This CDR3 is built from 15 residues. The V and J ends lost 0 bases and 4 bases respectively, with 13 bases between them. Germline-derived CDR1 and CDR2 are SGHRS and YFSETQ. This CDR3 is CASSLGLDPVETQYF. CDR3 DNA sequence: TGCGCCAGCAGCTTGGGACTAGATCCCGTAGAGACCCAGTACTTC.

This rearrangement joins TRBV29-1 to TRBJ2-3, with 9 nucleotides matching TRBD2. Germline CDR1 reads SQVTM; CDR2 reads ANQGSEA. This CDR3 contains 15 residues. V lost 3 bases, J lost 2 bases, and 6 bases stayed unmatched. This CDR3 reads CSVEKQRGATDTQYF. CDR3 sequence (DNA): TGCAGCGTTGAGAAGCAGCGGGGGGCCACAGATACGCAGTATTTT.

This clonotype appeared many times. The rearrangement joins TRBV5-1 to TRBJ2-5; D is unresolved. The CDR3 is 12 amino acids. Trimming stripped 3 bases from V and 5 bases from J, with 8 bases between. CDR1 SGHRS and CDR2 YFSETQ come from the germline V gene. The CDR3 DNA is TGCGCCAGCAGCTGGCCTTCGGAGACCCAGTACTTC. It is translated as CASSWPSETQYF.

This clonotype was detected ten times or more. The chain uses TRBV11-2 and TRBJ2-1, with TRBD2 as a possible D gene (5 bases). Trimming stripped 5 bases from V and 12 bases from J, with 14 bases between. Germline CDR1 SGHAT, CDR2 FQNNGV. The CDR3 has 12 amino acids. The CDR3 region has the DNA TGTGCCAGCAGCAATACCAACAGCGGGCAGTTCTTC. This codes for CASSNTNSGQFF.

Here the CDR3 reads CASSSFRGETQYF. Here the CDR3 DNA reads TGTGCCAGCAGTTCCTTTAGGGGAGAGACCCAGTACTTC. This sequence joins TRBV5-5 and TRBJ2-5; D is possibly TRBD1 (5 bases). V was shortened by 5 bases and J by 4 bases, with 12 bases between the two germline ends. This CDR3 spans 13 amino acids. From germline, CDR1 is SGHKS and CDR2 YYEKEE (reference sequence).

The chain joins TRBV25-1 to TRBJ2-2; possibly TRBD1 for D (6 bases). Germline CDR1 is MGHDK and CDR2 is SYGVNS. Deletions cut 4 bases from V and 6 bases from J, with 15 bases between. CDR3 length equals 15 residues. CDR3 in DNA: TGTGCCAGCAGTGCAGGGGCACCCGGGTCCGGGGAGCTGTTTTTT. Translation gives CASSAGAPGSGELFF.